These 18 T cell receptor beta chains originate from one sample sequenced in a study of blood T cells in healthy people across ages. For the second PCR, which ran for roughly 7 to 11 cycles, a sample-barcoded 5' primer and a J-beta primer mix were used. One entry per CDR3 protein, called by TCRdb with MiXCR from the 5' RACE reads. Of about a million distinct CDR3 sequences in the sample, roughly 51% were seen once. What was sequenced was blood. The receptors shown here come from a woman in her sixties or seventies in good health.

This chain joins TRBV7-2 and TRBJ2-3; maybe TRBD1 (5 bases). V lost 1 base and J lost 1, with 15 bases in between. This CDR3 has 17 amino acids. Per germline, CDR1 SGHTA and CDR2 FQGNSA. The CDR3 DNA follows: TGTGCCAGCAGCTTAGGACCCGCAGGGCTGGGCACAGATACGCAGTATTTT. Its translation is CASSLGPAGLGTDTQYF.

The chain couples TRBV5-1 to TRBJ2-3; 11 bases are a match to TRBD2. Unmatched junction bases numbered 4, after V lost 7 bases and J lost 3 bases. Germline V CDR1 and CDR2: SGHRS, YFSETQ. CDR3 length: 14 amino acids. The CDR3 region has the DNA TGCGCCAGCGGAACTAGCGGGGGAACAGATACGCAGTATTTT. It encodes CASGTSGGTDTQYF.

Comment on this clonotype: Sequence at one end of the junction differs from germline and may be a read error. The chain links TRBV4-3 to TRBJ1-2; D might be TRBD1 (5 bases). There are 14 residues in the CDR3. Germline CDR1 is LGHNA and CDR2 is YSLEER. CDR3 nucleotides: TGCGCCAGCAACCAAGGGGCGGGGGACTATGGCTACACCTTC. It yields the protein CASNQGAGDYGYTF.

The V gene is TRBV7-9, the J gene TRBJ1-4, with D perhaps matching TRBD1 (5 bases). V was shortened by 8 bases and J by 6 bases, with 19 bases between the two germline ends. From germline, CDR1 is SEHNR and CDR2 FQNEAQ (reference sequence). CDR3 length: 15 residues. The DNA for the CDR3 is TGTGCCAGCCTAAGACAAACAGGCCGGGATGAAAAACTGTTTTTT. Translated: CASLRQTGRDEKLFF.

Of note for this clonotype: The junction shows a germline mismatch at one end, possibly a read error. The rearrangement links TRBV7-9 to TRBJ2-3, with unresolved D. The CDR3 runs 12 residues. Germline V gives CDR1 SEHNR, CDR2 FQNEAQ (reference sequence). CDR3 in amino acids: CASSSDPDTQCF. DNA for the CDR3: TGTGCCAGCAGCTCCGACCCAGATACGCAGTGTTTT.

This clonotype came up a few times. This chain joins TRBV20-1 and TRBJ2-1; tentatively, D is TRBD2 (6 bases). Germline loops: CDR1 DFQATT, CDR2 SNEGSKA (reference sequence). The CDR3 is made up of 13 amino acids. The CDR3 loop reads CRPNLGGYNEQFF. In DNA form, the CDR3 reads TGCAGGCCGAATTTGGGGGGATACAATGAGCAGTTCTTC.

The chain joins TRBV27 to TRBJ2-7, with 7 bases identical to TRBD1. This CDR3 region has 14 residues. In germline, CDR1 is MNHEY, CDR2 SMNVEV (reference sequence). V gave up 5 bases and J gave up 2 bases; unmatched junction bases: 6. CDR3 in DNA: TGTGCCAGCAGTGTTGGGACAGCTACCTACGAGCAGTACTTC. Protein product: CASSVGTATYEQYF.

CDR3 sequence reads: CASNPAGGDTDTQYF. CDR3 bases: TGTGCCAGCAACCCAGCGGGAGGGGACACAGATACGCAGTATTTT. This chain uses TRBV7-2 with TRBJ2-3; 10 bases line up with TRBD2. CDR1 and CDR2 (germline): SGHTA, FQGNSA. The CDR3 loop spans 15 amino acids. The V segment lost 7 bases and the J segment 2 bases; nucleotides outside the gene matches: 6. Complete variable domain (other parts from reference TRBV7-2 and TRBJ2-3): GAGVSQSPSNKVTEKGKDVELRCDPISGHTALYWYRQSLGQGLEFLIYFQGNSAPDKSGLPSDRFSAERTGGSVSTLTIQRTQQEDSAVYLCASNPAGGDTDTQYFGPGTRLTVL.

CDR3 DNA: TGTGCCAGCAGGCCTCGGGACAGGGGCTTCTATGAGCAGTTCTTC. Its translation is CASRPRDRGFYEQFF. The rearrangement uses TRBV12-3 or TRBV12-4 and TRBJ2-1; 10 positions agree with TRBD1. The J segment lost 8 bases and the V segment lost 6 bases, leaving 10 bases of the junction unmatched. The CDR3 has 15 amino acids.

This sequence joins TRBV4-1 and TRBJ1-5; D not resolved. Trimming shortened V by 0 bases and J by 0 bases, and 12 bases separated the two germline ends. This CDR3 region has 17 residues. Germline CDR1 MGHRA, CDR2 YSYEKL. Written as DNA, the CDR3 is TGCGCCAGCAGCCAAGAAAGGTCCGTTTATAGCAATCAGCCCCAGCATTTT. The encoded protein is CASSQERSVYSNQPQHF.

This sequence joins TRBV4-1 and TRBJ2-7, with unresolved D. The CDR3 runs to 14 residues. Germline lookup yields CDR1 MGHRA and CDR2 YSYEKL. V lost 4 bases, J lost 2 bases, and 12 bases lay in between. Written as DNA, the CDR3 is TGCGCCAGCAGCCCAAGAGAGTCAGCCTACGAGCAGTACTTC. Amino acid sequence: CASSPRESAYEQYF.

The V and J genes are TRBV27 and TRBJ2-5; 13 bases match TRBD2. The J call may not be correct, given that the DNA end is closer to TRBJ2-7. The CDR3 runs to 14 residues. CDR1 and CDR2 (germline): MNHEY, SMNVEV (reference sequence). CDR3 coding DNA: TGTGCCAGCAGCCCCGGGACTAGCGGGACCGAGCAGTACTTC. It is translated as CASSPGTSGTEQYF.

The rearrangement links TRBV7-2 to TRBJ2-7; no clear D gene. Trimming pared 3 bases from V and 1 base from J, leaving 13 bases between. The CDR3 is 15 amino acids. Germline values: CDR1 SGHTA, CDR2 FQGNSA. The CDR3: CASSLRWLGSYEQYF. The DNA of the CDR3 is TGTGCCAGCAGCTTGCGCTGGCTGGGTTCCTACGAGCAGTACTTC.

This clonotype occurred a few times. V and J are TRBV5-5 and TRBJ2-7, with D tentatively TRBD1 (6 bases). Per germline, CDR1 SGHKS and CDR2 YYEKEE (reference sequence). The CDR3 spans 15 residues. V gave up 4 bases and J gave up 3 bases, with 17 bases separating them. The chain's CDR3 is CASSRSQGYIYEQYF. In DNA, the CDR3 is TGTGCCAGCAGCCGAAGTCAGGGGTATATCTACGAGCAGTACTTC.

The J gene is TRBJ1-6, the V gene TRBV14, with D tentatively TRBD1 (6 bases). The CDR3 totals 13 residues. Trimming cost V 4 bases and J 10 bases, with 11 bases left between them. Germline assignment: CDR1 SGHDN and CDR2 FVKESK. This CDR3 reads CASSPQGISPLHF. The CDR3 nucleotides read TGTGCCAGCAGCCCACAGGGAATCTCACCCCTCCACTTT.

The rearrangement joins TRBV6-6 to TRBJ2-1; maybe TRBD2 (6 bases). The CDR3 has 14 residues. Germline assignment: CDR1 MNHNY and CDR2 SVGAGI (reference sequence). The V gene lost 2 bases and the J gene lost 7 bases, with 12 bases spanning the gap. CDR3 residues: CASSYPAGRNEQFF. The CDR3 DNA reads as TGTGCCAGCAGTTACCCCGCAGGGAGGAATGAGCAGTTCTTC.

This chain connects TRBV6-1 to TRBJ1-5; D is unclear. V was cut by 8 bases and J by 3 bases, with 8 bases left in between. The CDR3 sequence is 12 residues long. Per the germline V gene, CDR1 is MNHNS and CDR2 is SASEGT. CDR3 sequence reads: CASGWINQPQHF. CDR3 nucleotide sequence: TGTGCCAGCGGGTGGATCAATCAGCCCCAGCATTTT.

CDR3 loop: CASSLAASRTEQFF. CDR3 DNA: TGTGCCAGCAGCTTAGCAGCTTCCCGGACAGAGCAGTTCTTC. The V gene is TRBV7-2, the J gene TRBJ2-1; tentatively, D is TRBD1 (5 bases). The CDR3 covers 14 residues. Trimming removed 0 bases from V and 10 bases from J, with 13 bases in between. Germline loops: CDR1 SGHTA, CDR2 FQGNSA.